This passage covers 18 T cell receptor beta chains from one sample sequenced in a study of siplizumab effects on memory and regulatory T cells. The repertoire was sequenced with immunoSEQ multiplex PCR; TCRdb's copy has only in-frame clones and lacks some. This repertoire shows some 100,000 clones, 92% found once; its top ten account for around 11%. The specimen sequenced was non-Treg CD4+ T cells sorted from blood. These receptors were taken from a human donor in good health.

Written as DNA, the CDR3 is TGCGCCAGCAGCTTGAGGGGGCGGGACACTGAAGCTTTCTTT. This gives the protein CASSLRGRDTEAFF. V and J are TRBV5-1 and TRBJ1-1; 7 bases fit TRBD1. With 1 base clipped from V and 3 bases from J, the junction kept 3 bases outside the gene matches. CDR1 is SGHRS and CDR2 is YFSETQ in the germline V gene. CDR3 length equals 14 residues.

The chain joins TRBV2 to TRBJ2-2, with a weak D call TRBD2 (6 bases). Trimming stripped 7 bases from V and 4 bases from J, with 13 bases between. CDR1 and CDR2 (germline): SNHLY, FYNNEI. The CDR3 covers 14 residues. This CDR3 reads CASTRESGTGELFF. CDR3 bases: TGTGCCAGCACACGGGAGAGCGGCACCGGGGAGCTGTTTTTT.

The chain carries TRBV6-5 and TRBJ2-2; no reliable D call. Germline V lookup: CDR1 MNHEY, CDR2 SVGAGI. With 2 bases removed from V and 2 bases from J, the gap between germline ends came to 3 bases. The CDR3 extends over 13 amino acids. The CDR3 spells CASSYPNTGELFF. In DNA form, the CDR3 reads TGTGCCAGCAGTTACCCCAACACCGGGGAGCTGTTTTTT.

This clone was counted between two and nine times. This sequence joins TRBV7-9 and TRBJ1-5; weak D call: TRBD1 (6 bases). This CDR3 is 12 amino acids long. Trimming left V 10 bases short and J 1 base short, with 8 bases between. The germline V gene encodes CDR1 SEHNR and CDR2 FQNEAQ (reference sequence). CDR3 bases: TGTGCCAACAGGGTGAGCAATCAGCCCCAGCATTTT. It is translated as CANRVSNQPQHF.

The genes are TRBV7-6 and TRBJ2-7; 10 bases agree with TRBD1. Germline V gene lookup returns CDR1 SGHVS and CDR2 FNYEAQ. V shed 2 bases and J 5 bases; nucleotides not matched to a gene: 3. The CDR3 runs to 14 residues. Here the CDR3 DNA reads TGTGCCAGCAGCTTACAAGGGACAGGGGACGAGCAGTACTTC. It translates to CASSLQGTGDEQYF. Complete variable domain (other parts from reference TRBV7-6 and TRBJ2-7): GAGVSQSPRYKVTKRGQDVALRCDPISGHVSLYWYRQALGQGPEFLTYFNYEAQQDKSGLPNDRFSAERPEGSISTLTIQRTEQRDSAMYRCASSLQGTGDEQYFGPGTRLTVT.

The chain has TRBV7-2 and TRBJ2-1; possible D gene TRBD1, 6 bases. In germline, CDR1 is SGHTA, CDR2 FQGNSA. V was cut by 4 bases and J by 4 bases, with 14 bases left in between. CDR3 size: 15 residues. CDR3 sequence reads: CASSSTGNSYNEQFF. CDR3 sequence (DNA): TGTGCCAGCAGCTCGACAGGAAACTCTTACAATGAGCAGTTCTTC.

The chain joins TRBV2 to TRBJ1-2, with 9 bases lining up with TRBD1. The CDR3 has 14 amino acids. Germline lookup yields CDR1 SNHLY and CDR2 FYNNEI. V shed 8 bases, J shed 0 bases, and the junction held 4 bases outside the gene matches. DNA of the CDR3: TGTGCCAGCGGGGGACAGGGATCTAACTATGGCTACACCTTC. Residues: CASGGQGSNYGYTF. The whole variable domain, filled in from reference TRBV2 and TRBJ1-2, reads EPEVTQTPSHQVTQMGQEVILRCVPISNHLYFYWYRQILGQKVEFLVSFYNNEISEKSEIFDDQFSVERPDGSNFTLKIRSTKLEDSAMYFCASGGQGSNYGYTFGSGTRLTVV.

The CDR3 loop is CASTTKYIAYEQYF. Written as DNA, the CDR3 is TGTGCCAGCACCACAAAATACATCGCCTACGAGCAGTACTTC. The V and J genes are TRBV6-1 and TRBJ2-7; no definite D call. The CDR3 length is 14 residues. With 7 bases removed from V and 2 bases from J, the gap between germline ends came to 15 bases. CDR1 and CDR2 from the germline V gene are MNHNS and SASEGT.

The chain recombines TRBV11-2 with TRBJ2-2; maybe TRBD1 (6 bases). The germline CDR1 and CDR2 sequences are SGHAT and FQNNGV. There are 15 residues in the CDR3. Trimming cost V 5 bases and J 7 bases, with 17 bases left between them. In DNA, the CDR3 is TGTGCCAGCAGCGCAACCACAGGGTTTAGCGGGGAGCTGTTTTTT. As protein: CASSATTGFSGELFF.

The chain employs TRBV28 and TRBJ2-5; TRBD1 matches at 8 bases. From germline, CDR1 is MDHEN and CDR2 SYDVKM. Trimming cost V 4 bases and J 6 bases; bases outside gene matches: 13. The CDR3 extends over 16 amino acids. The CDR3 region has the DNA TGTGCCAGCAGTTCGACCACCCGACAGGGGATACAGACCCAGTACTTC. Amino acids: CASSSTTRQGIQTQYF.

The chain couples TRBV29-1 to TRBJ1-2, with 9 bases lining up with TRBD1. Germline loops: CDR1 SQVTM, CDR2 ANQGSEA. The V gene end was trimmed by 3 bases and the J gene end by 2 bases; junction bases not matched to a gene: 10. The CDR3 has 16 amino acids. The CDR3 DNA reads as TGCAGCGTTGATTCGGACAGGGGCCGATCCAACTATGGCTACACCTTC. Protein: CSVDSDRGRSNYGYTF.

V is TRBV5-1 and J is TRBJ1-4; weak D call: TRBD1 (6 bases). The CDR3 consists of 15 residues. The V and J ends lost 0 bases and 8 bases respectively, with 14 bases between them. Germline CDR1 is SGHRS and CDR2 is YFSETQ. In DNA, the CDR3 is TGCGCCAGCAGCTTGGAGGGGGGATCGTGGGAAAAACTGTTTTTT. Its protein is CASSLEGGSWEKLFF.

V usage is TRBV6-6 and J usage is TRBJ2-4, with TRBD2 identical over 7 bases. V lost 0 bases and J lost 9; bases outside the gene matches: 5. The germline gives CDR1 MNHNY, CDR2 SVGAGI (reference sequence). The CDR3 has 14 residues. DNA for the CDR3: TGTGCCAGCAGTTACTCAGGGAGGGATGGCATTCAGTACTTC. It translates to CASSYSGRDGIQYF.

This chain joins TRBV6-5 and TRBJ2-1; 8 nucleotides align to TRBD1. There are 15 residues in the CDR3. The V gene's germline CDR1 is MNHEY and CDR2 SVGAGI. J lost 6 bases, V lost 6 bases, and 10 bases had no gene match. CDR3 nucleotides: TGTGCCAGCAGCCCGCGGAGTGGACAGGGCAATGAGCAGTTCTTC. This gives the protein CASSPRSGQGNEQFF.

This chain joins TRBV6-1 and TRBJ2-3; D gene unclear. In germline, CDR1 is MNHNS, CDR2 SASEGT. This CDR3 spans 14 amino acids. V lost 7 bases to trimming and J lost 0 bases, with 11 bases between them. CDR3 in amino acids: CASIRSGSTDTQYF. As DNA, the CDR3 is TGTGCCAGCATCAGATCTGGTAGCACAGATACGCAGTATTTT.

The chain combines TRBV5-4 with TRBJ2-3; the match to TRBD2 covers 9 bases. V lost 5 bases, J lost 4 bases, and 8 bases stayed unmatched. This CDR3 has 15 amino acids. From germline, CDR1 is SGHNT and CDR2 YYREEE (reference sequence). The CDR3 is CASRMGREGADTQYF. The CDR3 DNA reads as TGTGCCAGCAGGATGGGGCGGGAGGGTGCAGATACGCAGTATTTT.

The chain combines TRBV18 with TRBJ2-5; 9 bases are a match to TRBD1. Germline values: CDR1 KGHSH, CDR2 LQKENI. The length of the CDR3 is 13 residues. Losses at the gene ends were 4 bases for V and 4 bases for J; bases not matched to a gene: 1. The CDR3 protein is CASSRGQGETQYF. The CDR3 nucleotides are TGTGCCAGCTCACGGGGACAGGGAGAGACCCAGTACTTC. The entire variable domain, with the rest obtained from reference TRBV18 and TRBJ2-5, is as follows: NAGVMQNPRHLVRRRGQEARLRCSPMKGHSHVYWYRQLPEEGLKFMVYLQKENIIDESGMPKERFSAEFPKEGPSILRIQQVVRGDSAAYFCASSRGQGETQYFGPGTRLLVL.

The rearrangement links TRBV5-8 to TRBJ2-3, with unresolved D. The V gene's germline CDR1 is SGHTS and CDR2 YDEGEE. This CDR3 is built from 12 residues. Trimming pared 1 base from V and 3 bases from J, leaving 3 bases between. In DNA, the CDR3 is TGTGCCAGCAGCTTGCCAACAGATACGCAGTATTTT. Its translation is CASSLPTDTQYF.